The 9 T cell receptor beta chains reported below all come from one sample, sequenced in a study of Ad26.COV2.S vaccination and SARS-CoV-2 variants. Treatment noted: roughly 18 received Ad26.COV2.S at low or high dose, single or two shots; a few received placebo; per-sample allocation not given. Sampling happened 63 days after the first vaccine or placebo injection. Sequencing used immunoSEQ multiplex PCR; TCRdb keeps in-frame clones, though not all of them. Of some 300,000 clones listed, about 85% are singletons. The specimen was peripheral blood, collected in a trial of Ad26.COV2.S vaccine versus placebo. These receptor sequences come from a person between 18 and 65 years old who received the Ad26.COV2.S COVID-19 vaccine or a placebo.

This clone turned up a few times. This chain connects TRBV2 to TRBJ1-3; no reliable D call. This CDR3 spans 17 amino acids. Germline V gives CDR1 SNHLY, CDR2 FYNNEI. V shed 7 bases and J shed 7 bases, with 26 bases lying between them. The DNA of the CDR3 is TGTGCCAGCACGATAAACCCCGGACCCTCCGCGGAGAACACCATATATTTT. Translating gives CASTINPGPSAENTIYF.

This clone was found once. The chain carries TRBV24-1 and TRBJ2-4; TRBD2 matches 11 bases. Germline V gene sequence: CDR1 KGHDR, CDR2 SFDVKD. The CDR3 length is 17 residues. J lost 1 base, V lost 2 bases, and 3 bases had no gene match. The CDR3 DNA reads as TGTGCCACCAGTGATTCTAGCGGGGGGCGCGCCAAAAACATTCAGTACTTC. Residues: CATSDSSGGRAKNIQYF.

This chain connects TRBV6-5 to TRBJ1-5, with 11 bases identical to TRBD1. Germline loops: CDR1 MNHEY, CDR2 SVGAGI. This CDR3 has 13 amino acids. With V trimmed by 5 bases and J by 14 bases, 8 bases remained unmatched. DNA of the CDR3: TGTGCCAGCAGTACAGGGACAGGGGGGATTGAGCATTTT. It codes for CASSTGTGGIEHF.

The chain uses TRBV27 and TRBJ1-2, with TRBD1 matching 10 bases. Germline CDR1 reads MNHEY; CDR2 reads SMNVEV (reference sequence). The junction had 2 bases not matched to a gene; V was cut back by 5 bases and J by 2 bases. The CDR3 consists of 14 residues. CDR3 in amino acids: CASSDRGLNYGYTF. The CDR3 coding sequence is TGTGCCAGCAGTGACAGGGGGCTCAACTATGGCTACACCTTC.

The CDR3: CATERGGLHEQYF. DNA for the CDR3: TGTGCCACCGAAAGGGGAGGATTGCACGAGCAGTACTTC. The J gene is TRBJ2-7, the V gene TRBV6-5; tentatively, D is TRBD2 (6 bases). CDR1 and CDR2 (germline): MNHEY, SVGAGI. This CDR3 is built from 13 residues. V lost 10 bases to trimming and J lost 5 bases, with 18 bases between them.

The J gene is TRBJ1-2, the V gene TRBV12-3 or TRBV12-4; no clear D. Trimming left V 6 bases short and J 0 bases short, with 5 bases between. CDR3 length: 12 amino acids. CDR3 sequence: CASSLSNYGYTF. The CDR3 DNA reads as TGTGCCAGCAGCCTCTCTAACTATGGCTACACCTTC.

The V and J genes are TRBV4-1 and TRBJ2-7; 7 bases align to TRBD1. J lost 3 bases, V lost 2 bases, and 7 bases had no gene match. There are 15 residues in the CDR3. In germline, CDR1 is MGHRA, CDR2 YSYEKL. DNA for the CDR3: TGCGCCAGCAGCCAACCAGGGGGAGCCCTCTACGAGCAGTACTTC. Residues: CASSQPGGALYEQYF.

The chain employs TRBV5-5 and TRBJ1-5; 8 bases are a match to TRBD1. Losses at the gene ends were 0 bases for V and 0 bases for J; bases not matched to a gene: 8. CDR1 and CDR2 (germline): SGHKS, YYEKEE (reference sequence). The CDR3 runs 18 residues. The CDR3 sequence: CASSLGDRIRYSNQPQHF. The CDR3, as DNA: TGTGCCAGCAGCTTGGGGGACAGGATTAGATATAGCAATCAGCCCCAGCATTTT.

The gene calls are TRBV24-1 and TRBJ2-3; maybe TRBD1 (6 bases). Germline V gene lookup returns CDR1 KGHDR and CDR2 SFDVKD. The CDR3 spans 15 residues. Deletions cut 3 bases from V and 5 bases from J, with 14 bases between. The CDR3 bases are TGTGCCACCAGTGATCCTCACAAGGGGGTAGATACGCAGTATTTT. Translation gives CATSDPHKGVDTQYF.